A single sample gave rise to the 8 T cell receptor beta chains below, sequenced in a study of response to subunit inactivated influenza vaccine (dated by TCRdb to 2016 to 2019). To prepare the library, RT-PCR was applied. Sequencing used an Illumina HiSeq 2500. Using fastp at Q25 and MiXCR, TCRdb reprocessed the public reads and kept productive beta chains. When rows share a CDR3 protein, they turn into one entry using the most common DNA and genes. A total of 610,000 or so distinct CDR3 sequences appear in this sample, approximately 15% of them only once. The top ten constitute 11% of the sample. Sequencing used PBMCs from blood, obtained approximately 13 days after vaccination. All receptors come from a man in his forties or fifties who received an inactivated influenza vaccine. Donor details come from another sample of the same person, matched by shared clones.

This clonotype was seen repeatedly, ten times or more. This chain joins TRBV9 and TRBJ1-5; D is possibly TRBD1 (5 bases). Germline V gives CDR1 SGDLS, CDR2 YYNGEE. V dropped 2 bases and J dropped 6 bases, with 12 bases sitting between them. The CDR3 is made up of 14 amino acids. The CDR3 nucleotides read TGTGCCAGCAGCGTCGACGGGGCGGGTCAGCCCCAGCATTTT. The encoded protein is CASSVDGAGQPQHF.

The chain couples TRBV7-8 to TRBJ2-3; 7 nucleotides line up with TRBD1. CDR1 is SGHVS, CDR2 FQNEAQ, per germline. Trimming cost V 8 bases and J 3 bases; bases outside gene matches: 11. The CDR3 spans 15 residues. CDR3 sequence reads: CASGEPGQPTDTQYF. CDR3 sequence (DNA): TGTGCCAGCGGAGAACCGGGACAGCCGACAGATACGCAGTATTTT.

The chain is built from TRBV15 and TRBJ2-5; no reliable D call. Between the trimmed V and J ends, which lost 0 bases and 6 bases, there was a span of 8 bases. The CDR3 is 13 residues long. Germline CDR1 reads LNHNV; CDR2 reads YYDKDF (reference sequence). In DNA form, the CDR3 reads TGTGCCACCAGCAGAGACGCCGTCCAGACCCAGTACTTC. This encodes CATSRDAVQTQYF.

The V gene is TRBV5-1, the J gene TRBJ2-5, with TRBD2 as a possible D gene (6 bases). This CDR3 comprises 16 residues. The V end was cut by 4 bases, the J end by 2 bases, with 18 bases between. The germline V gene encodes CDR1 SGHRS and CDR2 YFSETQ. The CDR3 region is CASSPGVSGNQETQYF. CDR3 coding DNA: TGCGCCAGCAGCCCGGGGGTATCCGGGAATCAAGAGACCCAGTACTTC.

This clonotype has a single count. The chain couples TRBV9 to TRBJ2-1; D tentatively fits TRBD1 or TRBD2 (5 bases each). With 3 bases removed from V and 3 bases from J, the gap between germline ends came to 13 bases. Looked up from germline, CDR1 is SGDLS and CDR2 is YYNGEE. The CDR3 is 15 residues long. CDR3 sequence (DNA): TGTGCCAGCAGCGGGGGACGCCGGAGCTACAATGAGCAGTTCTTC. It specifies CASSGGRRSYNEQFF. Combining the CDR3 with reference TRBV9 and TRBJ2-1 gives the whole variable domain DSGVTQTPKHLITATGQRVTLRCSPRSGDLSVYWYQQSLDQGLQFLIQYYNGEERAKGNILERFSAQQFPDLHSELNLSSLELGDSALYFCASSGGRRSYNEQFFGPGTRLTVL.

The chain carries TRBV5-1 and TRBJ2-5; TRBD1 is a possible D gene (6 bases). This CDR3 is 15 amino acids long. The V gene lost 4 bases and the J gene lost 5 bases, with 18 bases spanning the gap. From germline, CDR1 is SGHRS and CDR2 YFSETQ. The CDR3 sequence is CASSLAARGYETQYF. In nucleotides, the CDR3 is TGCGCCAGCAGCCTGGCGGCCAGGGGATACGAGACCCAGTACTTC. The whole variable domain, remainder taken from reference TRBV5-1 and TRBJ2-5, is KAGVTQTPRYLIKTRGQQVTLSCSPISGHRSVSWYQQTPGQGLQFLFEYFSETQRNKGNFPGRFSGRQFSNSRSEMNVSTLELGDSALYLCASSLAARGYETQYFGPGTRLLVL.

This clonotype was seen a handful of times. A read error is possible here, since a much larger clone lies one base away. The chain is built from TRBV11-2 and TRBJ2-1, with 8 bases identical to TRBD1. Germline values: CDR1 SGHAT, CDR2 FQNNGV. V gave up 5 bases and J gave up 2 bases; unmatched junction bases: 2. The CDR3 has 14 residues. CDR3 coding DNA: TGTGCCAGCAGCGCGACAGGGGCCTACAATGAGCAGTTCTTC. This gives the protein CASSATGAYNEQFF.

This clonotype was found a few times. A much larger clone is a single base away; this may be a read error. The genes are TRBV28 and TRBJ2-7; 7 bases line up with TRBD1. J gave up 2 bases and V 1 base, and 2 bases lay outside the gene matches. The CDR3 has 14 amino acids. Germline V gene lookup returns CDR1 MDHEN and CDR2 SYDVKM. In DNA, the CDR3 is TGTGCCAGCAGTTTATACGGGACAGCCTACGAGCAGTACTTC. It specifies CASSLYGTAYEQYF. Combining the CDR3 with reference TRBV28 and TRBJ2-7 gives the whole variable domain DVKVTQSSRYLVKRTGEKVFLECVQDMDHENMFWYRQDPGLGLRLIYFSYDVKMKEKGDIPEGYSVSREKKERFSLILESASTNQTSMYLCASSLYGTAYEQYFGPGTRLTVT.